The clone carrying this T cell receptor (beta chain) was counted many times. The antigen is undetermined. TCRdb used MiXCR to reprocess the 5' RACE reads, holding one entry per CDR3 protein. The table lists 450,000 to 550,000 distinct CDR3 sequences, about 5.7% of them singletons. This specimen comes from a study of CD8 T cells in ankylosing spondylitis. Trimming pared 0 bases from V and 7 bases from J, leaving 13 bases between. Germline V gives CDR1 ENHRY, CDR2 SYGVKD. CDR3 length equals 14 residues. Study results and caveats: One TCR beta motif, made up of roughly 8 highly homologous variants, appeared characteristic of ankylosing spondylitis blood.

Sample: blood, either unsorted or a sorted T cell fraction (not recorded which). The TCR was taken from a male donor with ankylosing spondylitis. The rearrangement joins TRBV10-3 to TRBJ2-7; D perhaps matches TRBD2 (5 bases). The CDR3 DNA follows: TGTGCCATCAGTGAGTCTCCAGGAGGTGCTGAGCAGTACTTC. Its translation: CAISESPGGAEQYF.